This T cell receptor beta chain was sequenced during a study of vaccination and CD4 T cells after COVID-19. About the study: Convalescent patients were SARS-CoV-2 positive by nasal swab PCR; fewer than ten mild, one severe. Samples taken post-COVID came a median about 100 days after diagnosis, ranging from 35 to 161. The stimulus for the cells was overlapping spike peptides derived from SARS-CoV-2, HCoV-NL63, HCoV-OC43 and HCoV-229E.

Researchers used the Oncomine TCR Beta short-read assay to sequence DNA from cultured CD4+ T cells. Cultured CD4+ T cells yielded the extracted genomic DNA. TCRdb independently ran MiXCR on the PCR reads; one entry per CDR3 protein. This table holds about 12,000 distinct CDR3 sequences, more than 60% found once. The germline V gene encodes CDR1 MNHEY and CDR2 SVGEGT. The junction had 12 bases not matched to a gene; V was cut back by 10 bases and J by 4 bases. CDR3 length equals 15 residues. With respect to this clonotype: Its specificity is unknown.

The treatment is: approximately 10-day PBMC culture with coronavirus spike peptide pools or control peptides (ViraFEST assay). The receptor was derived from a human donor who had recovered from COVID-19. The sample comprised CD4+ T cells from blood, cultured in vitro. J is TRBJ2-3 and V is TRBV6-2 or TRBV6-3, with 9 positions matching TRBD2. The CDR3 DNA reads TGTGCCACCCAAACCGGGACTAGCAGCCCAGATACGCAGTATTTT. Encoded protein: CATQTGTSSPDTQYF.